One TCR beta chain is described in this entry. In the authors' methods: Amplified reference gene primers provided the basis for estimating nucleated cell counts. This table comes from immunoSEQ multiplex PCR, and its TCRdb copy is limited to in-frame clones, with some not included. Clonal size and the V and J genes are those of that table, whereas D and trimming came from the DNA. The sample lists 150,000 to 200,000 clones, approximately 85% occurring once. The data derive from a study of blood T cell repertoires in COVID-19. Study at large: Italy, Spain and the United States were the sources of the convalescent and acute COVID-19 samples. T cells, B-cell-depleted T cells, or PBMCs supplied cDNA or gDNA.

The CDR3 loop spans 13 amino acids. Trimming removed 7 bases from V and 4 bases from J, with 14 bases in between. Germline CDR1 reads MGHDK; CDR2 reads SYGVNS. The sequenced sample was peripheral blood. The chain has TRBV25-1 and TRBJ2-7; D is unresolved. The receptor was derived from a man aged 55 to 70 with acute or convalescent COVID-19. In DNA, the CDR3 is TGTGCCAGCAAAACCAGGCAGCTATACGAGCAGTACTTC. Its protein is CASKTRQLYEQYF.